This is a list of T cell receptor beta chains from one sample in a study of shared clonotypes between healthy human individuals. Libraries were prepared by immunoSEQ multiplex PCR; TCRdb keeps only in-frame clonotypes and omits some of them. The sample yields hundreds of thousands of clones, 80% to 95% seen once. The sequencing sample was made of naive CD8+ T cells sorted from blood. These receptors were collected from a man younger than 40 in good health. CDR3s include the opening cysteine and the closing phenylalanine or tryptophan. The size entry is marked missing in some rows and otherwise reads once, few, many or a size class.

J	V	size	CDR3
TRBJ2-3	TRBV7-2	-	CASSSGSPITDTQYF
TRBJ2-7	TRBV28	-	CASSLYRGSSYEQYF
TRBJ1-1	TRBV12-2	-	CASRLAPSPNPTPDTITEAFF
TRBJ1-2	TRBV20-1	-	CSARGTGYTF
TRBJ2-1	TRBV19	-	CASSIDDSGYNEQFF
TRBJ1-3	TRBV19	-	CASNPAPGNTIYF
TRBJ2-7	TRBV6-5	-	CASRSRGTYEQYF
TRBJ2-7	TRBV5-6	-	CASSSGQGVLTYEQYF
TRBJ2-1	TRBV7-9	-	CASSSFTGFNEQFF
TRBJ1-1	TRBV7-9	-	CASSLEQGINTEAFF
TRBJ2-7	TRBV27	-	CASSLSPVYEQYF
TRBJ2-7	TRBV27	once	CASSPGLAGVLYEQYF
TRBJ2-7	TRBV5-4	-	CASSLSGTSSYEQYF
TRBJ2-1	TRBV27	-	CASSKGTTPYNEQFF
TRBJ1-1	TRBV14	-	CASSQAAVPNTEAFF
TRBJ2-7	TRBV6-5	many	CASSRQGGNEQYF
TRBJ2-5	TRBV19	-	CASSIVPLETQYF
TRBJ2-7	TRBV27	-	CASSYGRNTYEQYF